This is a list of T cell receptor beta chains from one sample in a study of blood T cell repertoires in COVID-19. TCRdb keeps only in-frame clones here, not all; method: immunoSEQ multiplex PCR. Counted here are approximately 150,000 clones, more than 70% occurring once; the ten biggest clones make up around 1.5%. Material for sequencing was peripheral blood. All receptors come from a human donor in a cohort sampled during active COVID-19. CDR3s include the opening cysteine and the closing phenylalanine or tryptophan. The order of the fields is clone size, J gene, D gene, V gene, CDR3 protein, CDR3 DNA. D genes are given only for firm matches. Clone size is given for some rows only: seen once, a few or many times, or a class if the clone is expanded.

>-|TRBJ2-7|TRBD1|TRBV6-5
CASRGDRDTYEQYF
TGTGCCAGCCGAGGGGACAGGGATACCTACGAGCAGTACTTC
>-|TRBJ2-1|-|TRBV7-3
CASSSTRNEQFF
TGTGCCAGCAGTTCCACCAGGAATGAGCAGTTCTTC
>many|TRBJ1-1|-|TRBV5-5
CASSLRGNTEAFF
TGTGCCAGCAGCTTGAGAGGGAACACTGAAGCTTTCTTT
>-|TRBJ2-5|-|TRBV4-3
CASSQEHYAWETQYF
TGCGCCAGCAGCCAAGAGCACTATGCCTGGGAGACCCAGTACTTC
>-|TRBJ1-3|TRBD1|TRBV5-1
CASSLEPGGAGTGNTIYF
TGCGCCAGCAGCTTGGAACCAGGGGGCGCGGGTACTGGAAACACCATATATTTT
>-|TRBJ2-3|-|TRBV5-6
CASSFGTDTQYF
TGTGCCAGCAGTTTCGGCACAGATACGCAGTATTTT
>-|TRBJ1-4|-|TRBV6-5
CASSPWGGTNEKLFF
TGTGCCAGCAGTCCCTGGGGGGGGACTAATGAAAAACTGTTTTTT
>-|TRBJ2-3|TRBD2|TRBV29-1
CSVVSGGAGGQYF
TGCAGCGTTGTAAGCGGGGGGGCGGGGGGGCAGTATTTT
>-|TRBJ2-3|-|TRBV6-4
CASSDGEGSADTQYF
TGTGCCAGCAGTGACGGTGAAGGCAGCGCAGATACGCAGTATTTT
>-|TRBJ2-2|TRBD1|TRBV28
CASSPDRLDTGELFF
TGTGCCAGCAGTCCGGACAGGCTGGACACCGGGGAGCTGTTTTTT
>-|TRBJ1-4|TRBD1|TRBV6-5
CASSYGRQGGEKLFF
TGTGCCAGCAGTTACGGGCGACAGGGCGGCGAAAAACTGTTTTTT
>-|TRBJ2-3|TRBD2|TRBV6-1
CASSGSGTSGFQNTDTQYF
TGTGCCAGCAGTGGGTCCGGGACTAGCGGTTTCCAAAACACAGATACGCAGTATTTT
>-|TRBJ2-7|TRBD2|TRBV7-9
CASSLGAGEYEQYF
TGTGCCAGCAGCTTAGGGGCGGGGGAGTACGAGCAGTACTTC
>-|TRBJ1-3|-|TRBV9
CASSVGPENTIYF
TGTGCCAGCAGCGTAGGCCCAGAAAACACCATATATTTT
>-|TRBJ2-2|-|TRBV4-3
CASSQEQAFNTGELFF
TGCGCCAGCAGCCAAGAACAGGCGTTTAACACCGGGGAGCTGTTTTTT
>-|TRBJ2-3|TRBD2|TRBV18
CASSPDGGTSSGGYTDTQYF
TGTGCCAGCTCACCAGACGGTGGAACTTCCAGCGGGGGGTACACAGATACGCAGTATTTT
>-|TRBJ2-7|TRBD2|TRBV9
CASSPRTSGGPSYEQYF
TGTGCCAGCAGCCCTCGGACTAGCGGGGGGCCATCCTACGAGCAGTACTTC
>-|TRBJ2-3|TRBD2|TRBV5-6
CASSRITQAGGDTQYF
TGTGCCAGCAGTCGAATCACCCAAGCGGGGGGTGATACGCAGTATTTT
>-|TRBJ1-2|-|TRBV9
CASSIAAVGSSYGYTF
TGTGCCAGCAGTATTGCCGCGGTGGGTTCGAGCTATGGCTACACCTTC
>few|TRBJ2-1|TRBD2|TRBV7-6
CASSVTSGASHEQFF
TGTGCCAGCAGCGTAACTAGCGGGGCCTCCCATGAGCAGTTCTTC
>-|TRBJ1-4|-|TRBV3-1/TRBV3-2
CASSHRTGSEKLFF
TGTGCCAGCAGCCATCGTACAGGGAGCGAAAAACTGTTTTTT
>-|TRBJ2-7|-|TRBV18
CASSPSGAAYEQYF
TGTGCCAGCTCACCTTCAGGGGCGGCCTACGAGCAGTACTTC
>-|TRBJ2-6|-|TRBV27
CASSLGRPGANVLTF
TGTGCCAGCAGTTTAGGCCGCCCTGGGGCCAACGTCCTGACTTTC
>-|TRBJ1-2|TRBD1|TRBV5-1
CASSFLRGRKGYTF
TGCGCCAGCAGCTTTCTCAGGGGGCGGAAAGGCTACACCTTC
>-|TRBJ1-6|-|TRBV18
CASSPLDPGGLSPLHF
TGTGCCAGCTCACCACTAGACCCCGGGGGATTGTCGCCCCTCCACTTT
>-|TRBJ2-7|-|TRBV11-2
CASSLDVPTWEQYF
TGTGCCAGCAGCTTAGACGTCCCTACTTGGGAGCAGTACTTC
>-|TRBJ2-3|-|TRBV20-1
CSASILAGTDTQYF
TGCAGTGCTAGTATACTAGCTGGCACAGATACGCAATATTTT
>-|TRBJ1-6|-|TRBV5-6
CASSLIQGSSPLHF
TGTGCCAGCAGCTTGATCCAGGGTAGCTCACCCCTCCACTTT
>-|TRBJ2-5|TRBD2|TRBV9
CASSVGGGLAIGTQYF
TGTGCCAGCAGCGTCGGTGGGGGACTAGCGATCGGGACCCAGTACTTC
>-|TRBJ2-3|TRBD2|TRBV30
CACPGRGGTDTQYF
TGTGCCTGCCCCGGGCGGGGGGGCACAGATACGCAGTATTTT
>-|TRBJ2-7|-|TRBV5-1
CASSLVGAQDEQYF
TGCGCCAGCAGCTTGGTAGGGGCTCAAGACGAGCAGTACTTC
>-|TRBJ1-3|-|TRBV6-1
CASSEDSFSGNTIYF
TGTGCCAGCAGTGAAGATAGTTTCTCTGGAAACACCATATATTTT
>once|TRBJ1-4|TRBD1|TRBV7-2
CASSSRTGDEKLFF
TGTGCCAGCAGCTCTCGGACAGGAGATGAAAAACTGTTTTTT
>-|TRBJ2-3|TRBD1|TRBV5-1
CASAGTGGTDTQYF
TGCGCCAGCGCCGGGACAGGGGGGACAGATACGCAGTATTTT
>-|TRBJ2-3|TRBD1|TRBV30
CAWNTGVSTDTQYF
TGTGCCTGGAACACAGGGGTCTCCACAGATACGCAGTATTTT
>-|TRBJ2-7|TRBD1|TRBV29-1
CSARDRGNEQYF
TGCAGCGCGAGGGACAGGGGTAACGAGCAGTACTTC
>once|TRBJ2-5|-|TRBV3-1/TRBV3-2
CASSPRTPYQETQYF
TGTGCCAGCAGCCCCCGGACACCGTACCAAGAGACCCAGTACTTC
>few|TRBJ1-2|TRBD1|TRBV9
CASSARTGNYGYTF
TGTGCCAGCAGCGCCCGGACAGGGAACTATGGCTACACCTTC
>-|TRBJ1-3|-|TRBV7-6
CASSPGIGNTIYF
TGTGCCAGCAGCCCAGGGATTGGAAACACCATATATTTT
>many|TRBJ1-6|-|TRBV6-2/TRBV6-3
CASSLQQGNSPLHF
TGTGCCAGCAGTTTACAGCAGGGGAATTCACCCCTCCACTTT
>-|TRBJ1-3|-|TRBV12-3/TRBV12-4
CASSSQFGNTIYF
TGTGCCAGCAGTTCCCAGTTTGGAAACACCATATATTTT
>-|TRBJ2-7|-|TRBV6-1
CASSEAGPYEQYF
TGTGCCAGCAGTGAAGCGGGGCCCTACGAGCAGTACTTC
>-|TRBJ1-5|TRBD1|TRBV27
CASSFGQGGQPQHF
TGTGCCAGCAGTTTCGGACAGGGGGGTCAGCCCCAGCATTTT
>-|TRBJ1-6|TRBD1|TRBV7-6
CASSAVGQSNSPLHF
TGTGCCAGCAGCGCCGTGGGACAGTCTAATTCACCCCTCCACTTT
>-|TRBJ1-3|-|TRBV3-1/TRBV3-2
CASSQVYASRENTIYF
TGTGCCAGCAGCCAAGTCTACGCCTCCCGAGAGAACACCATATATTTT
>few|TRBJ1-2|-|TRBV4-3
CASSQGGEGIGYTF
TGCGCCAGCAGCCAAGGGGGAGAGGGAATTGGCTACACCTTC
>-|TRBJ2-7|-|TRBV7-8
CASSLPTPGVEQYF
TGTGCCAGCAGCTTACCAACTCCCGGGGTCGAGCAGTACTTC
>-|TRBJ1-2|-|TRBV15
CATSRGASYGYTF
TGTGCCACCAGCAGAGGTGCGAGCTATGGCTACACCTTC
>once|TRBJ2-3|-|TRBV18
CASSLVELGRGVSTDTQYF
TGTGCCAGCTCACTCGTGGAGTTGGGGCGGGGAGTTTCCACAGATACGCAGTATTTT
>once|TRBJ1-1|-|TRBV4-1
CASSQELGQYEAFF
TGCGCCAGCAGCCAAGAACTCGGACAGTACGAAGCTTTCTTT
>once|TRBJ2-7|-|TRBV7-2
CASSLVYGSSYEQYF
TGTGCCAGCAGCTTAGTTTACGGGAGCTCCTACGAGCAGTACTTC
>-|TRBJ1-6|-|TRBV6-6
CASSYTLPTDDSYNSPLHF
TGTGCCAGCAGCTATACCCTCCCTACAGACGACTCCTATAATTCACCCCTCCACTTT
>-|TRBJ2-7|-|TRBV18
CASSPGGRGPSYEQYF
TGTGCCAGCTCACCGGGGGGAAGGGGGCCCTCCTACGAGCAGTACTTC
>few|TRBJ2-3|TRBD2|TRBV7-8
CASSLVAGLSTDTQYF
TGTGCCAGCAGCTTAGTAGCGGGGCTGAGCACAGATACGCAGTATTTT